These 27 T cell receptor beta chains share one sample of origin, sequenced in a study of T cell repertoires in cytomegalovirus infection. Each CDR3 protein gets one entry after TCRdb re-called the reads with MiXCR. This sample has 500,000 to 600,000 distinct CDR3 sequences, with 15% to 20% found just once. Sequencing was carried out using CD8+ T cells from PBMCs. The source of these receptors is a human donor in good health (CMV status not recorded). Some clones in this sample may be carry-over from other donors' samples.

This clonotype appeared many times. The gene calls are TRBV7-3 and TRBJ2-3; possible D gene TRBD2, 5 bases. Germline V gene sequence: CDR1 SGHTA, CDR2 FQGTGA. The V end lost 5 bases, the J end lost 3 bases, and 9 bases lay between the germline ends. This CDR3 is built from 13 residues. For the CDR3, the DNA is TGTGCCAGCAGCGACGAGCGGACAGATACGCAGTATTTT. Translation gives CASSDERTDTQYF.

This clonotype was seen a handful of times. The rearrangement links TRBV6-6 to TRBJ2-2, with TRBD2 as a possible D gene (5 bases). With 8 bases removed from V and 7 bases from J, the gap between germline ends came to 14 bases. The CDR3 totals 13 residues. CDR1 is MNHNY, CDR2 SVGAGI, per germline (reference sequence). CDR3 coding DNA: TGTGCCAGCCTGGGAGCTACCTACGGGGAGCTGTTTTTT. Protein product: CASLGATYGELFF.

This clonotype was detected ten times or more. V is TRBV30 and J is TRBJ2-7; D is unresolved. This CDR3 region has 13 residues. V shed 1 base and J shed 4 bases, with 11 bases lying between them. CDR1 is GTSNPN and CDR2 is SVGIG in the germline V gene (reference sequence). CDR3: CAWSAGQGYEQYF. CDR3 in DNA: TGTGCCTGGAGTGCCGGCCAAGGGTACGAGCAGTACTTC.

The chain uses TRBV5-1 and TRBJ1-1; tentative D call: TRBD1 (5 bases). Looked up from germline, CDR1 is SGHRS and CDR2 is YFSETQ. The ends were cut back, 4 bases at V and 4 bases at J, with 14 bases in the middle. The CDR3 has 14 amino acids. The CDR3 spells CASSAIGGTTEAFF. CDR3 DNA: TGCGCCAGCAGCGCCATTGGGGGTACCACTGAAGCTTTCTTT.

This clonotype was picked up a small number of times. The chain couples TRBV6-2 or TRBV6-3 to TRBJ2-7; D may be TRBD2 (5 bases). This CDR3 has 14 amino acids. V dropped 7 bases and J dropped 5 bases, with 18 bases sitting between them. In germline, CDR1 is MNHEY, CDR2 SVGEGT. CDR3 nucleotide sequence: TGTGCCAGCACTTGGACTCGTGGTAGGAACGAGCAGTACTTC. It codes for CASTWTRGRNEQYF.

In this sample, this clonotype turned up many times. The chain employs TRBV7-9 and TRBJ2-3, with a tentative D call TRBD2 (5 bases). The CDR3 consists of 13 residues. V gave up 5 bases and J gave up 7 bases, with 13 bases separating them. Germline-derived CDR1 and CDR2 are SEHNR and FQNEAQ (reference sequence). The CDR3 DNA is TGTGCCAGCAGCACTAGATCCAGAAATACGCAGTATTTT. Translating gives CASSTRSRNTQYF.

The V call is TRBV20-1, the J call TRBJ2-7; D not certain. V lost 1 base to trimming and J lost 0 bases, with 10 bases between them. The CDR3 covers 14 residues. Germline V gene data show CDR1 as DFQATT and CDR2 as SNEGSKA (reference sequence). The chain's CDR3 is CSARAVSGSYEQYF. The CDR3 DNA reads TGCAGTGCTAGAGCGGTCTCAGGCTCCTACGAGCAGTACTTC.

This clonotype occurred many times. CDR3 residues: CASSQALVYEQYF. CDR3 sequence (DNA): TGTGCCAGCAGCCAAGCACTAGTCTACGAGCAGTACTTC. This rearrangement joins TRBV14 to TRBJ2-7, with D possibly being TRBD2 (5 bases). Germline loops: CDR1 SGHDN, CDR2 FVKESK. This CDR3 is built from 13 residues. Trimming shortened V by 1 base and J by 3 bases, and 7 bases separated the two germline ends. Combining the CDR3 with reference TRBV14 and TRBJ2-7 gives the whole variable domain EAGVTQFPSHSVIEKGQTVTLRCDPISGHDNLYWYRRVMGKEIKFLLHFVKESKQDESGMPNNRFLAERTGGTYSTLKVQPAELEDSGVYFCASSQALVYEQYFGPGTRLTVT.

Only a few counts were recorded for this clonotype. The gene calls are TRBV7-9 and TRBJ1-1, with D perhaps matching TRBD1 (6 bases). V shed 6 bases and J shed 1 base, with 12 bases lying between them. The germline gives CDR1 SEHNR, CDR2 FQNEAQ (reference sequence). The CDR3 runs to 14 residues. The CDR3 loop reads CASREGQRNTEAFF. Here the CDR3 DNA reads TGTGCCAGCAGGGAAGGACAGCGGAACACTGAAGCTTTCTTT.

This chain links TRBV5-6 with TRBJ2-1, with 10 bases that match TRBD2. From germline, CDR1 is SGHDT and CDR2 YYEEEE. Losses at the gene ends were 2 bases for V and 5 bases for J; bases not matched to a gene: 1. This CDR3 is 14 amino acids long. As DNA, the CDR3 is TGTGCCAGCAGCTTCCTAGCGGGAGACAATGAGCAGTTCTTC. This sequence encodes CASSFLAGDNEQFF.

Only a few counts were recorded for this clonotype. V and J are TRBV4-2 and TRBJ2-7; D might be TRBD1 (5 bases). CDR1 is LGHNA and CDR2 is YNFKEQ in the germline V gene. V was shortened by 0 bases and J by 5 bases, with 14 bases between the two germline ends. This CDR3 spans 15 amino acids. CDR3 sequence reads: CASSQEDGRVDEQYF. DNA for the CDR3: TGTGCCAGCAGCCAAGAAGACGGCAGGGTGGACGAGCAGTACTTC.

In this sample, this clonotype turned up many times. J is TRBJ1-1 and V is TRBV12-3 or TRBV12-4; unclear D gene. With 10 bases removed from V and 0 bases from J, the gap between germline ends came to 12 bases. The CDR3 is made up of 13 amino acids. The CDR3 bases are TGTGCCATCACATTTGGAGTGAACACTGAAGCTTTCTTT. It yields the protein CAITFGVNTEAFF.

The chain combines TRBV6-1 with TRBJ1-1; D uncertain. The CDR3 consists of 12 residues. The germline gives CDR1 MNHNS, CDR2 SASEGT. Between the trimmed V and J ends, which lost 4 bases and 8 bases, there was a span of 11 bases. The CDR3 DNA sequence: TGTGCCAGCAGTGTTCCCGGCCGGGAAGCTTTCTTT. Its protein product is CASSVPGREAFF.

The chain recombines TRBV27 with TRBJ2-3; 12 bases fit TRBD2. V was clipped by 1 base and J by 3 bases; unmatched bases: 8. The V gene's germline CDR1 is MNHEY and CDR2 SMNVEV (reference sequence). The CDR3 runs to 18 residues. The CDR3 protein is CASSLYPLAGGGTDTQYF. CDR3 DNA sequence: TGTGCCAGCAGTTTATACCCACTAGCGGGGGGTGGGACAGATACGCAGTATTTT.

This clonotype has a handful of counts. This sequence joins TRBV2 and TRBJ1-1; perhaps TRBD1 as D (6 bases). Germline V gene data show CDR1 as SNHLY and CDR2 as FYNNEI. Trimming took 5 bases from V and 6 from J, leaving 16 bases between them. This CDR3 region has 14 residues. The CDR3 sequence: CASSYFSGVPEAFF. In DNA, the CDR3 is TGTGCCAGCAGTTATTTCTCAGGGGTTCCTGAAGCTTTCTTT.

The chain is built from TRBV3-1 and TRBJ2-3; TRBD2 aligns across 7 bases. Unmatched junction bases numbered 15, after V lost 4 bases and J lost 5 bases. The CDR3 has 17 residues. Germline-derived CDR1 and CDR2 are LGHDT and YNNKEL (reference sequence). CDR3 sequence reads: CASSLLVGAGAEDTQYF. In nucleotides, the CDR3 is TGTGCCAGCAGCCTCCTGGTCGGGGCGGGAGCCGAAGATACGCAGTATTTT.

This clonotype has more than one count but fewer than ten. The gene calls are TRBV2 and TRBJ2-2; D is undetermined. V lost 7 bases and J lost 1, with 7 bases in between. Germline assignment: CDR1 SNHLY and CDR2 FYNNEI. The CDR3 covers 13 residues. CDR3 sequence: CASIGQNTGELFF. CDR3 bases: TGTGCCAGCATCGGGCAGAACACCGGGGAGCTGTTTTTT.

This clonotype appeared a few times. The chain links TRBV3-1 to TRBJ2-3, with D perhaps matching TRBD2 (6 bases). The germline V gene has CDR1 LGHDT and CDR2 YNNKEL (reference sequence). The CDR3 contains 16 residues. Trimming took off 1 base at V and 0 bases at J, with 11 bases between the two ends. The CDR3: CASSQVVRESTDTQYF. Here the CDR3 DNA reads TGTGCCAGCAGCCAAGTGGTCCGGGAGAGCACAGATACGCAGTATTTT.

This clonotype was counted many times. The chain is built from TRBV27 and TRBJ2-7; TRBD1 matches 9 bases. The V gene's germline CDR1 is MNHEY and CDR2 SMNVEV (reference sequence). The CDR3 runs 13 residues. V trimming: 4 bases; J trimming: 5 bases; junction bases outside the gene matches: 3. CDR3 protein: CASSSGTGNEQYF. Here the CDR3 DNA reads TGTGCCAGCAGTTCCGGGACAGGGAACGAGCAGTACTTC.

This clonotype was recorded at least ten times. This chain connects TRBV7-6 to TRBJ2-3, with TRBD2 matching 14 bases. Germline CDR1 and CDR2: SGHVS and FNYEAQ. Trimming cost V 4 bases and J 2 bases; bases outside gene matches: 14. The CDR3 has 20 residues. The CDR3 bases are TGTGCCAGCAGCTCTCCTCCTAAGACTAGCGGGGGGGCCGCCACAGATACGCAGTATTTT. Protein product: CASSSPPKTSGGAATDTQYF.

This clonotype was detected only a few times. The chain combines TRBV27 with TRBJ1-1, with 8 bases fitting TRBD1. The V and J ends lost 8 bases and 6 bases, in that order; junction bases with no gene match: 8. Germline-derived CDR1 and CDR2 are MNHEY and SMNVEV (reference sequence). This CDR3 has 13 amino acids. CDR3 amino acids: CASAETGVAEAFF. The CDR3 DNA reads as TGTGCCAGCGCCGAGACAGGGGTTGCTGAAGCTTTCTTT.

This clonotype was found many times. The chain combines TRBV10-3 with TRBJ1-3, with D unclear. CDR3 size: 15 residues. Trimming removed 3 bases at V and 0 bases at J, with 9 bases between. Germline loops: CDR1 ENHRY, CDR2 SYGVKD. CDR3 coding DNA: TGTGCCATCAGTGAAGGGTTACGCTCTGGAAACACCATATATTTT. It translates to CAISEGLRSGNTIYF.

There are a few counts of this clonotype. The chain recombines TRBV29-1 with TRBJ2-4, with D unclear. The CDR3 runs 13 residues. CDR1 and CDR2 from the germline V gene are SQVTM and ANQGSEA. The V and J ends lost 4 bases and 0 bases respectively, with 7 bases between them. CDR3 nucleotides: TGCAGCGTTGTTTACCTAGCCAAAAACATTCAGTACTTC. This encodes CSVVYLAKNIQYF.

The chain carries TRBV27 and TRBJ2-7; D unclear. This CDR3 is 12 amino acids long. The germline V gene encodes CDR1 MNHEY and CDR2 SMNVEV (reference sequence). Trimming took 7 bases from V and 4 from J, leaving 11 bases between them. CDR3 coding DNA: TGTGCCAGCACCTCTTTGGGGTACGAGCAGTACTTC. This encodes CASTSLGYEQYF.

This clonotype was found many times. The gene calls are TRBV27 and TRBJ2-5, with TRBD1 matching over 9 bases. V shed 6 bases and J 5 bases; nucleotides not matched to a gene: 13. This CDR3 is built from 16 residues. Germline CDR1 is MNHEY and CDR2 is SMNVEV (reference sequence). The CDR3, as DNA: TGTGCCAGCAGACCCACGGGACAGGGATTCGTGGAGACCCAGTACTTC. Amino acid sequence: CASRPTGQGFVETQYF.

This clonotype has a count of ten or more. This CDR3 reads CASGGGGQPQHF. The DNA of the CDR3 is TGTGCTAGTGGTGGGGGGGGTCAGCCCCAGCATTTT. The chain has TRBV12-5 and TRBJ1-5; D perhaps matches TRBD1 (5 bases). With 5 bases removed from V and 6 bases from J, the gap between germline ends came to 8 bases. Per the germline V gene, CDR1 is LGHNT and CDR2 is FRNRAP. The CDR3 length is 12 residues.

In this sample, this clonotype turned up many times. This chain uses TRBV24-1 with TRBJ2-1, with TRBD2 matching 9 bases. CDR1 KGHDR and CDR2 SFDVKD come from the germline V gene. The CDR3 consists of 16 residues. The V segment lost 1 base and the J segment 0 bases; nucleotides outside the gene matches: 0. CDR3 protein: CATSDLAGGSYNEQFF. The CDR3, as DNA: TGTGCCACCAGTGATTTAGCGGGAGGCTCCTACAATGAGCAGTTCTTC.